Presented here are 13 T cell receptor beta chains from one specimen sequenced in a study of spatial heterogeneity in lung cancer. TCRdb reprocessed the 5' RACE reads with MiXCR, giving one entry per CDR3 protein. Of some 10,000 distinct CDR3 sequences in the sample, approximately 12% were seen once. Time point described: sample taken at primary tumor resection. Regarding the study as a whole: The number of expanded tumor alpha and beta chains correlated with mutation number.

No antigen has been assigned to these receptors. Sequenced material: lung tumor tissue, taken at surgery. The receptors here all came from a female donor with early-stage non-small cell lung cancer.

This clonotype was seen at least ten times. The CDR3, as DNA: TGTGCCAGCAGTCCCACCTACAATGAGCAGTTCTTC. Amino acids: CASSPTYNEQFF. The J gene is TRBJ2-1, the V gene TRBV27; no clear D. Looked up from germline, CDR1 is MNHEY and CDR2 is SMNVEV (reference sequence). V dropped 5 bases and J dropped 2 bases, with 4 bases sitting between them. CDR3 length: 12 amino acids.

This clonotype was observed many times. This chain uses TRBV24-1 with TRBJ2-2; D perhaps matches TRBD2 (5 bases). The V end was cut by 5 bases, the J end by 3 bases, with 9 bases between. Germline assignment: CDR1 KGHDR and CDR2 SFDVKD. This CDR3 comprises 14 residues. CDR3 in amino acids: CATSAAGYTGELFF. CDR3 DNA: TGTGCCACCAGTGCGGCGGGCTACACCGGGGAGCTGTTTTTT.

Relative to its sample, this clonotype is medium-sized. In nucleotides, the CDR3 is TGTGCCAGCCAGGACGGCCCCCGCGAGCAGTACTTC. Encoded protein: CASQDGPREQYF. V usage is TRBV6-2 or TRBV6-3 and J usage is TRBJ2-7; no definite D call. This CDR3 comprises 12 residues. Trimming removed 8 bases at V and 6 bases at J, with 14 bases between. Germline-derived CDR1 and CDR2 are MNHEY and SVGEGT.

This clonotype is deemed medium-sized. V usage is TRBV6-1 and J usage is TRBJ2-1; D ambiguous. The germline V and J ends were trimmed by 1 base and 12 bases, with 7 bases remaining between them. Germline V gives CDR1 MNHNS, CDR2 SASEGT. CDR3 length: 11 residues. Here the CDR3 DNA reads TGTGCCAGCAGTGAAGTGGTGGCGCAGTTCTTC. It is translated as CASSEVVAQFF.

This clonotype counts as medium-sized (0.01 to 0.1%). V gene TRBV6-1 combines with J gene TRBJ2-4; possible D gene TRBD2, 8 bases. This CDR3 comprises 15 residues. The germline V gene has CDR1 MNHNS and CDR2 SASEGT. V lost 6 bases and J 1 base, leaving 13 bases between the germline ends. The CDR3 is CASSREGAAKNIQYF. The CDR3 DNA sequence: TGTGCCAGCAGCCGGGAGGGGGCGGCCAAAAACATTCAGTACTTC.

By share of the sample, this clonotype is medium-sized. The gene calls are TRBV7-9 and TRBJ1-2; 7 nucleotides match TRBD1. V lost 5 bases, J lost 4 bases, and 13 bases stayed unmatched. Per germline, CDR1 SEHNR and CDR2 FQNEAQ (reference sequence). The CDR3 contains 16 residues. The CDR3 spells CASSRSSGTVSYGYTF. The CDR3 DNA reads TGTGCCAGCAGCCGAAGTTCCGGGACAGTGTCCTATGGCTACACCTTC.

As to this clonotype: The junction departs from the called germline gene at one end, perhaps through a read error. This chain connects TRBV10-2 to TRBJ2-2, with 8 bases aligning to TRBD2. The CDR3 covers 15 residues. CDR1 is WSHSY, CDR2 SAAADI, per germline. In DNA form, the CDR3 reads TGCGCCAGCAGGCGGACTAGCCAGGGGACCGGGGAGCCGTTTTTT. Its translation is CASRRTSQGTGEPFF.

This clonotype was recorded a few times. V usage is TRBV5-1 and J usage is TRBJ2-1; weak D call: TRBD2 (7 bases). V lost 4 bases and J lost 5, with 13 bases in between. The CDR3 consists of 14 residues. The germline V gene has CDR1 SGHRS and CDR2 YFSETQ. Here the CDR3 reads CASSQGRGDNEQFF. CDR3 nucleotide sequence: TGCGCCAGCAGCCAGGGGAGGGGTGACAATGAGCAGTTCTTC.

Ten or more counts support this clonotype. DNA of the CDR3: TGCAGTGCTAGGAGACAGGGGAATCAGCCCCAGCATTTT. Amino acid sequence: CSARRQGNQPQHF. The J gene is TRBJ1-5, the V gene TRBV20-1, with TRBD1 matching over 8 bases. In germline, CDR1 is DFQATT, CDR2 SNEGSKA (reference sequence). Losses at the gene ends were 3 bases for V and 4 bases for J; bases not matched to a gene: 2. CDR3 length: 13 amino acids.

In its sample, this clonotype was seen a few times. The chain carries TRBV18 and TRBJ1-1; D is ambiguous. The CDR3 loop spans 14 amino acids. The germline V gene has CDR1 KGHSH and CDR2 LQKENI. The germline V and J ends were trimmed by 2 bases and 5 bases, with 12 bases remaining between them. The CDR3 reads CASSPSGVGTEAFF. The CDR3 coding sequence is TGTGCCAGCTCACCAAGCGGGGTGGGGACTGAAGCTTTCTTT.

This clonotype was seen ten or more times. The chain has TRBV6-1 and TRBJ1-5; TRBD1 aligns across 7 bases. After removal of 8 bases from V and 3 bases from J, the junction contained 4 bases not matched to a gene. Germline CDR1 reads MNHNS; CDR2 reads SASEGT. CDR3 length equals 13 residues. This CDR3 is CASAGQVNQPQHF. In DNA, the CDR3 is TGTGCCAGCGCAGGACAGGTCAATCAGCCCCAGCATTTT.

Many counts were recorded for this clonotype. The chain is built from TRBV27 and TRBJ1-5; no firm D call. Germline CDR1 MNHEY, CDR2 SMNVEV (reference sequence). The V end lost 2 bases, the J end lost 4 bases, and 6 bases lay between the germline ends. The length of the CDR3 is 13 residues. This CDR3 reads CASSLVANQPQHF. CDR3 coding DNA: TGTGCCAGCAGTTTAGTGGCGAATCAGCCCCAGCATTTT.

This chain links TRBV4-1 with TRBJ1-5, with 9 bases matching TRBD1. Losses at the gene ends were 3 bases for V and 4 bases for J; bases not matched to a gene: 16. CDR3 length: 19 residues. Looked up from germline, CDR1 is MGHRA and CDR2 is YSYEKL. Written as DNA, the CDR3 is TGCGCCAGCAGCCAGGGGACAGGGAAGAGGTGGAGGTTAAATCAGCCCCAGCATTTT. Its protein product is CASSQGTGKRWRLNQPQHF.